This is a list of T cell receptor beta chains from one sample in a study of graft-versus-host responses after intestinal transplantation. No antigen is known for these receptors. Clones were read by immunoSEQ multiplex PCR, and TCRdb kept only the in-frame ones, dropping some. The sample shows about 82,000 clones, 75% to 95% of them seen only once. This sample comprised unstimulated CD4+ T cells sorted from spleen or lymph node cells, obtained before transplant. These receptors all stem from a human donor who was the organ donor for an intestinal transplant. Each CDR3 is given with its conserved first and last residue. The D gene is left open where the match is weak. For some rows the clone size is stated as once, few or many, or as a class when expanded; others skip it.

clone_size j_call d_call v_call cdr3_aa cdr3_nt
- TRBJ2-5 TRBD2 TRBV2 CASSRVGLAETQYF TGTGCCAGCAGTAGGGTAGGACTAGCGGAGACCCAGTACTTC
- TRBJ2-1 - TRBV7-3 CASSFGESRNEQFF TGTGCCAGCAGCTTCGGTGAGAGCCGCAATGAGCAGTTCTTC
- TRBJ1-2 - TRBV28 CASRPVGGKNYGYTF TGTGCCAGCAGACCCGTCGGGGGGAAAAACTATGGCTACACCTTC
- TRBJ2-3 TRBD1 TRBV5-1 CASSLRDSTTDTQYF TGCGCCAGCAGCCTCCGGGACAGCACGACAGATACGCAGTATTTT
- TRBJ2-5 TRBD2 TRBV19 CASSGGGRGSVAETQYF TGTGCCAGTAGTGGCGGGGGTCGGGGTTCTGTGGCGGAGACCCAGTACTTC
- TRBJ2-5 - TRBV5-1 CASSQTGTKAETQYF TGCGCCAGCAGCCAAACCGGGACAAAAGCGGAGACCCAGTACTTC
once TRBJ2-5 - TRBV5-4 CASSLRGGQETQYF TGTGCCAGCAGCTTGAGGGGGGGCCAAGAGACCCAGTACTTC
- TRBJ2-7 TRBD1 TRBV28 CASSRTGNILTYEQYF TGTGCCAGCAGTCGGACAGGGAATATACTCACCTACGAGCAGTACTTC
- TRBJ1-2 - TRBV5-6 CASSLHRVGGYTF TGTGCCAGCAGCTTGCACAGGGTAGGGGGCTACACCTTC
- TRBJ2-3 TRBD2 TRBV19 CASSTGTSGFTSTDTQYF TGTGCCAGTAGTACAGGGACTAGCGGGTTCACTAGCACAGATACGCAGTATTTT
- TRBJ2-1 TRBD2 TRBV7-9 CASSLAGASGFPHNEQFF TGTGCCAGCAGCTTAGCCGGGGCTAGCGGTTTCCCCCACAATGAGCAGTTCTTC
- TRBJ1-3 - TRBV25-1 CASRQGISGNTIYF TGTGCCAGCAGGCAGGGAATCTCTGGAAACACCATATATTTT
few TRBJ2-7 TRBD2 TRBV30 CAWQPGLEDYEQYF TGTGCCTGGCAGCCGGGACTAGAGGACTACGAGCAGTACTTC
- TRBJ1-5 TRBD1 TRBV28 CASTTGTVNQPQHF TGTGCCAGCACAACCGGGACAGTCAATCAGCCCCAGCATTTT
- TRBJ1-1 - TRBV19 CASNLRPGGTEAFF TGTGCCAGTAATCTACGACCCGGAGGGACTGAAGCTTTCTTT
- TRBJ1-2 TRBD1 TRBV7-6 CASSSQRPDRVIYGYTF TGTGCCAGCAGCTCGCAGAGGCCCGACAGGGTAATCTATGGCTACACCTTC
- TRBJ1-2 - TRBV20-1 CSARQDYGYTF TGCAGTGCTAGACAGGACTATGGCTACACCTTC
- TRBJ2-3 - TRBV19 CASSTPSDTQYF TGTGCCAGTAGTACCCCTTCAGATACGCAGTATTTT
- TRBJ1-2 - TRBV5-1 CASSLYPHGEDGYTF TGCGCCAGCAGCTTGTACCCACATGGAGAGGATGGCTACACCTTC
- TRBJ1-1 - TRBV19 CASSIVGRNTEAFF TGTGCCAGTAGTATAGTGGGCAGGAACACTGAAGCTTTCTTT
- TRBJ2-3 TRBD2 TRBV5-4 CASSSPGGGRDTQYF TGTGCCAGCAGCTCCCCGGGCGGGGGGAGAGATACGCAGTATTTT
- TRBJ2-3 - TRBV7-4 CASSSDFFTDTQYF TGTGCCAGCAGCTCGGACTTTTTCACAGATACGCAGTATTTT
- TRBJ2-7 TRBD2 TRBV7-9 CASSQTSGTYEQYF TGTGCCAGCAGCCAGACTAGCGGAACCTACGAGCAGTACTTC
few TRBJ1-2 - TRBV4-1 CASSQDPQGKSGGYTF TGCGCCAGCAGCCAAGATCCGCAGGGGAAATCGGGTGGCTACACCTTC